This T cell receptor beta chain was identified during a study of T cells in Graves' hyperthyroidism and ophthalmopathy. TCR beta CDR3 regions were amplified from RNA. TCR CDR3 underwent first-round RT-PCR with the HTBI primer set. TCRdb called the multiplex PCR reads again in MiXCR, with one record for every CDR3 protein. The sample holds around 340,000 distinct CDR3 sequences; roughly 18% are singletons and the top ten take approximately 54%. The V end was cut by 4 bases, the J end by 0 bases, with 9 bases between. CDR3 size: 15 residues. Germline V CDR1 and CDR2: SNHLY, FYNNEI. This clonotype has a count of ten or more.

The sequence was collected from a woman aged 45 to 65 with Graves' hyperthyroidism. The rearrangement joins TRBV2 to TRBJ1-4; no reliable D call. The specimen sequenced was blood. CDR3 coding DNA: TGTGCCAGCAGTGGCTCGATAGCAACTAATGAAAAACTGTTTTTT. Protein: CASSGSIATNEKLFF.